The rows below give T cell receptor beta chains drawn from one sample of a study of T cells in localized non-small cell lung cancer. This table comes from immunoSEQ multiplex PCR, and its TCRdb copy is limited to in-frame clones, with some not included. The sample lists approximately 15,000 clones, approximately 85% seen once, with under 5.5% in the top ten. The sample consisted of peripheral blood, taken before any cancer treatment. Receptors were obtained from a woman aged 35-75 years with stage I lung adenocarcinoma. Both conserved end residues are trimmed from each CDR3. The D gene is left open where the match is weak. A row's size may be missing; if present it is once, few, many or a size class.

clone_size | j_call | v_call | d_call | cdr3_aa
- | TRBJ1-1 | TRBV7-9 | TRBD1 | ASSWTGPDTEAF
medium-sized | TRBJ2-7 | TRBV19 | TRBD2 | ASSTSGAREQY
once | TRBJ2-7 | TRBV5-1 | - | ASSTWTGEQY
few | TRBJ2-1 | TRBV2 | - | ASGSLAEQF
- | TRBJ1-3 | TRBV25-1 | - | ASSEAGVGGNTIY
- | TRBJ1-3 | TRBV11-2 | - | ASSATDGNTIY
- | TRBJ1-3 | TRBV7-2 | - | ASSLVGNTIY
- | TRBJ1-2 | TRBV6-5 | - | ASSPDYGYT
- | TRBJ2-1 | TRBV29-1 | - | SIIRRGREQF
- | TRBJ2-5 | TRBV19 | - | ASSTSEETQY
- | TRBJ2-2 | TRBV5-4 | TRBD1 | ASSAAGRQGGAGELF
- | TRBJ1-1 | TRBV7-9 | - | ASGMKDSEAF
- | TRBJ2-4 | TRBV7-9 | - | ASSYQGRAKNIQY
- | TRBJ1-6 | TRBV5-8 | - | ASSLRGGRWTLH
- | TRBJ1-6 | TRBV13 | TRBD1 | ASSLGGQGFVSSYNSPLH
few | TRBJ2-3 | TRBV7-9 | - | ASSVMTDTNTQY
- | TRBJ1-1 | TRBV9 | - | ASSVAADSRTEAF
- | TRBJ2-7 | TRBV4-1 | TRBD1 | ASSQEGTGAYEQY
- | TRBJ2-1 | TRBV7-8 | - | ASSRGKGYNEQF
- | TRBJ1-5 | TRBV5-5 | - | ASSWGVGNQPQH
- | TRBJ1-6 | TRBV30 | - | AWSVGQGNSPLH
- | TRBJ1-2 | TRBV6-1 | TRBD1 | ASTNSGGSGYT
- | TRBJ1-4 | TRBV4-1 | - | ASSQDPQITNEKLF
- | TRBJ1-1 | TRBV29-1 | TRBD1 | SSRQGNTEAF
once | TRBJ2-7 | TRBV28 | - | ATDQGTSSYEQY
once | TRBJ2-1 | TRBV6-1 | TRBD2 | ASSEYSGTYNEQF
- | TRBJ2-7 | TRBV4-2 | TRBD2 | ASSQEGTSGPYEQY
- | TRBJ2-7 | TRBV6-5 | - | ASTPPDSPYEQY
- | TRBJ2-1 | TRBV5-1 | - | ASSLEPGVNNEQF
- | TRBJ1-1 | TRBV7-9 | - | ASSLSAGGTGEAF
- | TRBJ1-2 | TRBV18 | - | ASSPTIMTGGTYGYT
- | TRBJ2-7 | TRBV5-1 | TRBD1 | ASSFSGTDYEQY
- | TRBJ1-1 | TRBV5-4 | - | ASSLSGGAAEAF
- | TRBJ2-2 | TRBV11-3 | - | ASSFTLFGELNTGELF
- | TRBJ1-3 | TRBV6-1 | TRBD1 | ASIWAGQGRNTIY
- | TRBJ2-2 | TRBV28 | - | ASSGPGELF
- | TRBJ2-3 | TRBV10-1 | - | ASSGPGDTQY
- | TRBJ2-1 | TRBV5-4 | TRBD2 | ASSLSGGGSYNEQF
once | TRBJ2-1 | TRBV2 | - | ASRLEGGEQF
- | TRBJ2-1 | TRBV15 | - | ATSSEDQGYNEQF
- | TRBJ2-5 | TRBV6-5 | - | ASSYSRDGGTQY
- | TRBJ2-7 | TRBV6-1 | - | ASSESYEQY
- | TRBJ1-6 | TRBV6-1 | - | ASSEMNNSPLH
- | TRBJ2-5 | TRBV10-3 | TRBD2 | AISEGGGAGETQY
- | TRBJ2-5 | TRBV2 | - | ASSDVFGEGEETQY
- | TRBJ1-4 | TRBV7-9 | TRBD1 | ASSLGQGVGEKLF
- | TRBJ2-1 | TRBV15 | - | ATSRDLMGNEQF
- | TRBJ1-6 | TRBV5-6 | - | ASRRGAGNSPLH
- | TRBJ2-7 | TRBV5-1 | TRBD2 | ASSGAGTSAYEQY
few | TRBJ2-7 | TRBV19 | - | ASSQTGGYEQY